The clone carrying this T cell receptor (beta chain) was recorded a few times. The antigen remains undetermined. This CDR3 is built from 15 residues. Germline V gene data show CDR1 as SGHAT and CDR2 as FQNNGV. The V and J ends lost 5 bases and 4 bases, in that order; junction bases with no gene match: 5. The sample comes from a study of T cell repertoires in cytomegalovirus infection. Study-level background: TCR beta signatures that were public indicated CMV infection and matching HLA type.

Study-wide results and caveats: CMV-specific TCR beta clonotypes restricted by HLA-C dominated the ex vivo response. People with CMV and the relevant HLA were identified by cumulative public TCR beta family frequency.

TCRdb used MiXCR to reprocess the reads, holding one entry per CDR3 protein. The table shows fewer than 300,000 distinct CDR3 sequences, with about 25% occurring only once. The chain uses TRBV11-2 and TRBJ2-1, with 10 bases identical to TRBD2. This clonotype was obtained from a human donor in good health (CMV status not recorded). Some clones in this sample may be carry-over from other donors' samples. Sequencing was done on a sample of PBMCs. This CDR3 is CASSRISGRYNEQFF. The CDR3 nucleotides read TGTGCCAGCAGCCGAATTAGCGGGAGGTACAATGAGCAGTTCTTC. Complete variable domain (other parts from reference TRBV11-2 and TRBJ2-1): EAGVAQSPRYKIIEKRQSVAFWCNPISGHATLYWYQQILGQGPKLLIQFQNNGVVDDSQLPKDRFSAERLKGVDSTLKIQPAKLEDSAVYLCASSRISGRYNEQFFGPGTRLTVL.